What follows is one T cell receptor beta chain and its context. The antigen is unknown. The data originate from a study of T cell responses to AZD1222 COVID-19 vaccine. Study results and limitations: Only a handful of people who got AZD1222 tested seropositive at baseline. Compared with day 0, the breadth and depth of the Spike-specific TCR repertoire rose significantly after two doses of AZD1222. Reports say nearly half of spike-specific TCRs go after unmutated variant regions.

Sequencing used immunoSEQ multiplex PCR; TCRdb keeps in-frame clones, though not all of them. Of roughly 120,000 clones in the sample, 88% are singletons; the top ten hold 6.5%. The CDR3 sequence is 16 residues long. V was pared by 4 bases and J by 4 bases, with 12 bases of the junction left unmatched. Germline assignment: CDR1 MNHEY and CDR2 SVGAGI. J is TRBJ2-7 and V is TRBV6-5, with TRBD1 matching 8 bases. Material: peripheral blood, obtained 28 days after the second AZD1222 dose. The receptor's source is an adult who received the AZD1222 COVID-19 vaccine. The CDR3 loop is CASSFESGQGAYEQYF. CDR3 in DNA: TGTGCCAGCAGTTTCGAATCGGGGCAGGGGGCGTACGAGCAGTACTTC.